This T cell receptor beta chain was captured by sequencing in a study of shared T cell receptors in the human thymus. Here immunoSEQ multiplex PCR was the method, and the copy in TCRdb shows in-frame clones only, minus some. The data contain 550,000 to 800,000 clones, roughly 88% of them singletons. The CDR3 contains 13 residues. From germline, CDR1 is MDHEN and CDR2 SYDVKM. The ends lost 5 bases at V and 1 base at J; junction bases unmatched: 1. The sample was also reused in another study, on human thymus T cells. This second study notes: Finnish infants who were healthy and having corrective surgery for congenital heart defects made up the donors. Corrective cardiac surgery supplied the resected thymus tissue. In thymic and blood repertoires alike, V and J usage looked biased. In unrelated individuals, thymic repertoires overlapped highly, according to related research.

The sample was thymocytes. The V gene is TRBV28, the J gene TRBJ1-2, with 7 bases that match TRBD1. The receptor was isolated from a girl under three years old with a congenital heart defect. The CDR3 region is CASSQGGNYGYTF. The DNA of the CDR3 is TGTGCCAGCAGTCAGGGGGGTAACTATGGCTACACCTTC.